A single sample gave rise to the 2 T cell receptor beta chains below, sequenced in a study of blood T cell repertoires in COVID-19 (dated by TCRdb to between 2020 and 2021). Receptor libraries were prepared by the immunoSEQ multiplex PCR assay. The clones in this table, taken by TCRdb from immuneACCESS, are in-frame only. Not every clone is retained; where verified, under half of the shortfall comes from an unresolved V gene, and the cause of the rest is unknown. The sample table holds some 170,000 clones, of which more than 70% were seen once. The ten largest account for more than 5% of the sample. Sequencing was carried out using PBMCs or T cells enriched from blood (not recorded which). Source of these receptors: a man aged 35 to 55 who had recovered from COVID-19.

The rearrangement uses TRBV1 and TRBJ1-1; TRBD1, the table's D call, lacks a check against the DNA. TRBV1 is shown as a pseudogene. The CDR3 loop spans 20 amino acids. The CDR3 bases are TGCACCAGCAGGGACCTGGGACAGGCATTTATGACCGCGGGGCCCACTGAAGCTTTCTTT. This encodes CTSRDLGQAFMTAGPTEAFF.

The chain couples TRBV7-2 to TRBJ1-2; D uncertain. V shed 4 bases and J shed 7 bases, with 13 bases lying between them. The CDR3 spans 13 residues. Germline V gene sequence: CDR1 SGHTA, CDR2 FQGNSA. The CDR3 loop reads CASSSLGGRGYTF. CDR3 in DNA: TGTGCCAGCAGCTCCCTCGGAGGTCGTGGCTACACCTTC.